Below, one T cell receptor (beta chain) is given with its context. These data originate in a study of blood T cell repertoires in COVID-19. Study at large: Whether acute or convalescent, the COVID-19 samples came from the United States, Italy and Spain. The cDNA or gDNA used as material had been derived from T cells, B-cell-depleted T cells, or PBMCs.

Per the authors' pipeline: Reference gene primer amplification yielded estimated nucleated cell counts. Libraries were prepared by immunoSEQ multiplex PCR; TCRdb keeps only in-frame clonotypes and omits some of them. That table gives V, J and clone size, and the DNA gave D and trimming. The profile shows around 200,000 clones, roughly 85% of them singletons. The V gene lost 1 base and the J gene lost 3 bases, with 6 bases spanning the gap. There are 13 residues in the CDR3. From germline, CDR1 is MGHRA and CDR2 YSYEKL. This receptor was obtained from a woman aged 18-29 years who had recovered from COVID-19. Sequenced sample: peripheral blood. The chain has TRBV4-1 and TRBJ1-1; D not resolved. CDR3 in amino acids: CASSQAHDTEAFF. Written as DNA, the CDR3 is TGCGCCAGCAGCCAAGCACACGACACTGAAGCTTTCTTT.